The T cell receptor (beta chain) under discussion was sequenced for a study of response to subunit inactivated influenza vaccine (dated by TCRdb to 2016 to 2019). Describing the broader study: The study used deep quantitative T cell receptor repertoire profiling to track responses to a trivalent subunit inactivated influenza vaccine. What the work shows at the level of the full study, not this receptor alone: The authors suggested that each seasonal influenza vaccination may recruit only a limited number of new T cells.

The receptor library was made with RT-PCR. The data were produced on an Illumina HiSeq 2500. The raw public reads went through TCRdb reprocessing: fastp at Q25, MiXCR clone calling, in-frame beta chains kept. Entries that share a CDR3 protein sequence are merged under the most common genes and DNA. Present in this sample are about 240,000 distinct CDR3 sequences, about 12% of which were seen just once. 7.8% of the sample belongs to the ten largest clones. For this chain, trimming is 1 base at the V end and 1 base at the J end, and the number of junction bases without a gene match is 5. From the cysteine up to the phenylalanine, the CDR3 has a length of 18 residues. Solely the CDR3 DNA is kept, with 54 bases framed from the first base. CDR1 is given as MNHNS and CDR2 as SASEGT, both from the germline V gene. This clonotype was observed at least ten times. No antigen is known for it. There are no base qualities to consult, and no much larger clone falls within one base.

This TCR derives from a man aged 45-65 years who received an inactivated influenza vaccine. Donor details come from another sample of the same person, matched by shared clones. Source: non-naive T cells sorted from PBMCs, taken 14 to 15 days before vaccination. This sample's cell subset or site label indicates: memory T cell fraction. Recombination connected TRBV6-1 to TRBJ2-5, with 14 bases in between that match TRBD2. The bases read TGTGCCAGCAGTGAAGGACTAGCGGGGGGGCGTATCCAAGAGACCCAGTACTTC. It translates to CASSEGLAGGRIQETQYF.